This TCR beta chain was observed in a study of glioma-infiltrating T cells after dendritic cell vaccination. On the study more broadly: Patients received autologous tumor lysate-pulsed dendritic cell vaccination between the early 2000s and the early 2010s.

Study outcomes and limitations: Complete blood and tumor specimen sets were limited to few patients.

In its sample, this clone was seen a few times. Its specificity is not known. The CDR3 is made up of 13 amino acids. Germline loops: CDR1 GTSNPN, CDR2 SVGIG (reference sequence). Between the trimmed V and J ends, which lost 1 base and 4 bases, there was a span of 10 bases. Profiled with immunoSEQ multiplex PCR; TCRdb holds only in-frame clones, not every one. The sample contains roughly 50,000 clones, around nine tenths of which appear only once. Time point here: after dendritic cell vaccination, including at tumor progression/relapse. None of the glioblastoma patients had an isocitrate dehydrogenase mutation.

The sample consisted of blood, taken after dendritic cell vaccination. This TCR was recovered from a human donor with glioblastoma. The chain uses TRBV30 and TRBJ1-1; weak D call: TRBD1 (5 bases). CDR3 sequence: CAWSGGGFTEAFF. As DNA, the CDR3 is TGTGCCTGGAGTGGGGGGGGATTCACTGAAGCTTTCTTT.